The 14 T cell receptor beta chains below were found in one sample sequenced in a study of immune heterogeneity within non-small cell lung tumors (dated by TCRdb to 2016 to 2019). Genomic DNA was extracted from bulk tumor tissue and used as the TCR template, and around 600 ng gDNA was amplified per sample. During surgery, several biopsies were collected from each primary tumor and placed as far from one another as possible within the tumor mass. The study cohort was described as untreated and was composed of newly diagnosed NSCLC cases undergoing curative surgery. TCRdb shows the sequencer as HiSeq X Ten. The TCR beta CDR3 region was amplified with a multiplex PCR system, in which a first round of roughly 10 cycles was run using 32 V-gene forward and 13 J-gene reverse primers. Clones were called with MiXCR by TCRdb after fastp trimmed the public reads at Q25, and only in-frame beta chains were retained. Identical CDR3 protein sequences are pooled into one entry, listed with their most common genes and DNA. The sample table lists around 30,000 distinct CDR3 sequences, around 30% of them with a count of one. Of the sample, about 4% falls within the top ten clones.

Material for sequencing was lung tumor tissue. The receptors were gathered from a man aged 35 to 55 with non-small cell lung cancer.

Comment on this clonotype: A much larger clonotype is one base distant, so this may be a read error. V is TRBV9 and J is TRBJ1-2; D unclear. V dropped 4 bases and J dropped 6 bases, with 13 bases sitting between them. The CDR3 loop spans 13 amino acids. Germline V gene sequence: CDR1 SGDLS, CDR2 YYNGEE. DNA of the CDR3: TGTGCCAGCAGCTTTCCCTGGATGAATGGCTACACCTTC. Translated: CASSFPWMNGYTF.

This clonotype was observed many times. The chain couples TRBV28 to TRBJ1-4; D is undetermined. The CDR3 is 13 residues long. Germline CDR1 is MDHEN and CDR2 is SYDVKM. V was trimmed by 8 bases and J by 11 bases, leaving 18 bases between them. This chain's CDR3 is CASHTSPTPKLFF. The CDR3, as DNA: TGTGCCAGCCATACATCCCCGACTCCGAAACTGTTTTTT. Full variable domain (remainder filled in from reference TRBV28 and TRBJ1-4): DVKVTQSSRYLVKRTGEKVFLECVQDMDHENMFWYRQDPGLGLRLIYFSYDVKMKEKGDIPEGYSVSREKKERFSLILESASTNQTSMYLCASHTSPTPKLFFGSGTQLSVL.

This rearrangement joins TRBV4-1 to TRBJ2-1, with TRBD2 as a possible D gene (6 bases). The CDR3 is made up of 17 amino acids. Germline V gene lookup returns CDR1 MGHRA and CDR2 YSYEKL. The V and J ends lost 0 bases and 3 bases respectively, with 15 bases between them. Here the CDR3 reads CASSQDISAGYYNEQFF. DNA for the CDR3: TGCGCCAGCAGCCAAGATATTTCGGCGGGGTACTACAATGAGCAGTTCTTC.

A word on this clonotype: The junction departs from the called germline gene at one end, perhaps through a read error. This chain connects TRBV19 to TRBJ2-7, with 9 bases lining up with TRBD1. This CDR3 has 14 amino acids. Germline V CDR1 and CDR2: LNHDA, SQIVND (reference sequence). The DNA for the CDR3 is TGTGCCAGTAGTATAACAGGGGGCTTCTACGATCAGTACTTC. Its translation: CASSITGGFYDQYF.

A note on this clonotype: Just one base apart from a much larger clone, this may be a read error. This rearrangement joins TRBV19 to TRBJ1-1, with D maybe TRBD1 (6 bases). This CDR3 contains 13 residues. Germline V gene sequence: CDR1 LNHDA, CDR2 SQIVND (reference sequence). The CDR3 sequence: CASKTGQHTETFF. Here the CDR3 DNA reads TGTGCCAGTAAGACGGGACAACACACTGAAACTTTCTTT.

DNA of the CDR3: TGTGCCTCGCAAAAGACCCCGGGACTAGCCGGTGAGGTCGAGACCCAGTACTTC. As protein: CASQKTPGLAGEVETQYF. The V call is TRBV7-9, the J call TRBJ2-5, with 9 bases lining up with TRBD2. This CDR3 contains 18 residues. Germline trimming cut 11 bases from V and 5 bases from J; bases unmatched to any gene: 24. Germline V lookup: CDR1 SEHNR, CDR2 FQNEAQ (reference sequence). Combining the CDR3 with reference TRBV7-9 and TRBJ2-5 gives the whole variable domain DTGVSQNPRHKITKRGQNVTFRCDPISEHNRLYWYRQTLGQGPEFLTYFQNEAQLEKSRLLSDRFSAERPKGSFSTLEIQRTEQGDSAMYLCASQKTPGLAGEVETQYFGPGTRLLVL.

This clonotype has only a few counts. The chain links TRBV5-4 to TRBJ1-2; no firm D call. Germline V gene data show CDR1 as SGHNT and CDR2 as YYREEE (reference sequence). The CDR3 sequence is 16 residues long. Trimming shortened V by 5 bases and J by 0 bases, and 17 bases separated the two germline ends. In DNA, the CDR3 is TGTGCCAGCAGGCGTGGGATGGAAGCAGCTAACTATGGCTACACCTTC. Amino acids: CASRRGMEAANYGYTF.

The chain carries TRBV29-1 and TRBJ2-7; D is unresolved. Germline CDR1 and CDR2: SQVTM and ANQGSEA. CDR3 length: 13 residues. V lost 4 bases and J 4 bases, leaving 14 bases between the germline ends. This CDR3 reads CSVGDVSLYEQYF. In DNA form, the CDR3 reads TGCAGCGTTGGGGATGTCAGCCTTTACGAGCAGTACTTC.

Many counts were recorded for this clonotype. V usage is TRBV6-1 and J usage is TRBJ2-1, with 7 bases matching TRBD1. The J segment lost 10 bases and the V segment lost 1 base, leaving 7 bases of the junction unmatched. The CDR3 length is 14 residues. CDR1 is MNHNS, CDR2 SASEGT, per germline. In nucleotides, the CDR3 is TGTGCCAGCAGTGAAGTAAGGGGGCTGGGGGAGCAGTTCTTC. This codes for CASSEVRGLGEQFF.

This clonotype was seen only a few times. This chain links TRBV20-1 with TRBJ2-5, with TRBD1 as a possible D gene (6 bases). CDR3 length: 13 residues. Germline values: CDR1 DFQATT, CDR2 SNEGSKA (reference sequence). V lost 5 bases to trimming and J lost 6 bases, with 16 bases between them. CDR3 sequence: CSASTGQGKTQYF. In nucleotides, the CDR3 is TGCAGTGCTTCCACGGGGCAGGGGAAGACCCAGTACTTC.

This clonotype was seen a single time. A read error is possible here, since a much larger clone lies one base away. The chain recombines TRBV7-2 with TRBJ2-7, with D possibly being TRBD1 (5 bases). There are 15 residues in the CDR3. Germline V gene data show CDR1 as SGHTA and CDR2 as FQGNSA. The CDR3 DNA reads as TGTGCCAGCAGCTTAGCGCGGCAGGGTAACGACGAGCAGCACTTC. This gives the protein CASSLARQGNDEQHF.

About this clonotype: A junction boundary mismatches the germline segment, possibly from a read error. This CDR3 is CASSLWKQGTNSTLHF. CDR3 bases: TGTGCCAGCAGCTTATGGAAACAGGGGACTAATTCAACCCTCCACTTT. V is TRBV7-6 and J is TRBJ1-6; TRBD1 matches 7 bases. The CDR3 has 16 residues. Germline V gene lookup returns CDR1 SGHVS and CDR2 FNYEAQ.

Concerning this clonotype: Just one base apart from a much larger clone, this may be a read error. The chain links TRBV19 to TRBJ1-5, with a tentative D call TRBD1 (5 bases). This CDR3 comprises 14 residues. Germline CDR1 LNHDA, CDR2 SQIVND (reference sequence). V was shortened by 3 bases and J by 3 bases, with 9 bases between the two germline ends. CDR3 sequence (DNA): TGTGCCAGTAGTATCAAGGGGAACAATCAGCCCCAGCATTTT. It codes for CASSIKGNNQPQHF.

The chain carries TRBV9 and TRBJ1-2; possibly TRBD1 for D (6 bases). The CDR3 loop spans 15 amino acids. Trimming pared 4 bases from V and 2 bases from J, leaving 15 bases between. Per the germline V gene, CDR1 is SGDLS and CDR2 is YYNGEE. The CDR3: CASSRTIQGNYGYTF. In DNA form, the CDR3 reads TGTGCCAGCAGCCGAACCATACAGGGAAACTATGGCTACACCTTC.